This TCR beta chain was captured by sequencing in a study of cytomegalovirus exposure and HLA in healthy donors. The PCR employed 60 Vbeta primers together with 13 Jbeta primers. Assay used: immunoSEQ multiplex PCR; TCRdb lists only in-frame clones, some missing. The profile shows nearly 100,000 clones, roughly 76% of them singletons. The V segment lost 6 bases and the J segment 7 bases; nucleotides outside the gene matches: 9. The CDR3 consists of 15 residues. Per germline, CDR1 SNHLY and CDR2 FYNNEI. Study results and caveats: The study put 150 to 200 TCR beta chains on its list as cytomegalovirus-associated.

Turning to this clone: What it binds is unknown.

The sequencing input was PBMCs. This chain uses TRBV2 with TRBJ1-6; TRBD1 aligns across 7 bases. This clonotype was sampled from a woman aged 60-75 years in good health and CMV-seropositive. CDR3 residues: CASSRRDSLNSPLHF. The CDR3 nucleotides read TGTGCCAGCAGCCGCCGGGACAGCCTAAATTCACCCCTCCACTTT.